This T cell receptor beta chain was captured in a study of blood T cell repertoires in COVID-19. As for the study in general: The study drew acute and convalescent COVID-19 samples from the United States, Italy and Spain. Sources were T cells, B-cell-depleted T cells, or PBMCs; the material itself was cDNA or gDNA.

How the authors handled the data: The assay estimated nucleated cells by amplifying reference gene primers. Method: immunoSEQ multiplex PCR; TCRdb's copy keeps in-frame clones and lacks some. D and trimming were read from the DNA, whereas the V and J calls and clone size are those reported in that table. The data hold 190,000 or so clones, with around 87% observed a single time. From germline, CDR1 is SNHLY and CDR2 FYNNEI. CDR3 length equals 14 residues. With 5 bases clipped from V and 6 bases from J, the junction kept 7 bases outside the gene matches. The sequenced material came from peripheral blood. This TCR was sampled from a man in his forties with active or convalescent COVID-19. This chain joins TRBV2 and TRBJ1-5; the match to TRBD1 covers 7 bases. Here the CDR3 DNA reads TGTGCCAGCAGTTTACAGGGGATAGTTCAGCCCCAGCATTTT. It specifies CASSLQGIVQPQHF. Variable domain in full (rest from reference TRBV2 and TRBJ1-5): EPEVTQTPSHQVTQMGQEVILRCVPISNHLYFYWYRQILGQKVEFLVSFYNNEISEKSEIFDDQFSVERPDGSNFTLKIRSTKLEDSAMYFCASSLQGIVQPQHFGDGTRLSIL.